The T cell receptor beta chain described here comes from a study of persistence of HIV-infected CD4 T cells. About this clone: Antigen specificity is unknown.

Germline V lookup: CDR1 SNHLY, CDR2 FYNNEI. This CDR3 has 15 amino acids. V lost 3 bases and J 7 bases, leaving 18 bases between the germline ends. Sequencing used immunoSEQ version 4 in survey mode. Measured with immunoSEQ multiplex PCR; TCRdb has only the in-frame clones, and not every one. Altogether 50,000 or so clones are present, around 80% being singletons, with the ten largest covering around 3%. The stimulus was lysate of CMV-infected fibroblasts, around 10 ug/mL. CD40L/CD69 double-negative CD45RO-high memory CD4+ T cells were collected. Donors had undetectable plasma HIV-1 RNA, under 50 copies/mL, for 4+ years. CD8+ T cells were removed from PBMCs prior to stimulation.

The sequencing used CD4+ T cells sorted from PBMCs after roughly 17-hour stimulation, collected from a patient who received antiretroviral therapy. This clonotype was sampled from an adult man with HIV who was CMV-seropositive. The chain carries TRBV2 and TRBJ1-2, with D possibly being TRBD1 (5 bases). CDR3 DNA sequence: TGTGCCAGCAGTGACGGGTTCCAGGGAGGCTCTGGCTACACCTTC. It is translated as CASSDGFQGGSGYTF.